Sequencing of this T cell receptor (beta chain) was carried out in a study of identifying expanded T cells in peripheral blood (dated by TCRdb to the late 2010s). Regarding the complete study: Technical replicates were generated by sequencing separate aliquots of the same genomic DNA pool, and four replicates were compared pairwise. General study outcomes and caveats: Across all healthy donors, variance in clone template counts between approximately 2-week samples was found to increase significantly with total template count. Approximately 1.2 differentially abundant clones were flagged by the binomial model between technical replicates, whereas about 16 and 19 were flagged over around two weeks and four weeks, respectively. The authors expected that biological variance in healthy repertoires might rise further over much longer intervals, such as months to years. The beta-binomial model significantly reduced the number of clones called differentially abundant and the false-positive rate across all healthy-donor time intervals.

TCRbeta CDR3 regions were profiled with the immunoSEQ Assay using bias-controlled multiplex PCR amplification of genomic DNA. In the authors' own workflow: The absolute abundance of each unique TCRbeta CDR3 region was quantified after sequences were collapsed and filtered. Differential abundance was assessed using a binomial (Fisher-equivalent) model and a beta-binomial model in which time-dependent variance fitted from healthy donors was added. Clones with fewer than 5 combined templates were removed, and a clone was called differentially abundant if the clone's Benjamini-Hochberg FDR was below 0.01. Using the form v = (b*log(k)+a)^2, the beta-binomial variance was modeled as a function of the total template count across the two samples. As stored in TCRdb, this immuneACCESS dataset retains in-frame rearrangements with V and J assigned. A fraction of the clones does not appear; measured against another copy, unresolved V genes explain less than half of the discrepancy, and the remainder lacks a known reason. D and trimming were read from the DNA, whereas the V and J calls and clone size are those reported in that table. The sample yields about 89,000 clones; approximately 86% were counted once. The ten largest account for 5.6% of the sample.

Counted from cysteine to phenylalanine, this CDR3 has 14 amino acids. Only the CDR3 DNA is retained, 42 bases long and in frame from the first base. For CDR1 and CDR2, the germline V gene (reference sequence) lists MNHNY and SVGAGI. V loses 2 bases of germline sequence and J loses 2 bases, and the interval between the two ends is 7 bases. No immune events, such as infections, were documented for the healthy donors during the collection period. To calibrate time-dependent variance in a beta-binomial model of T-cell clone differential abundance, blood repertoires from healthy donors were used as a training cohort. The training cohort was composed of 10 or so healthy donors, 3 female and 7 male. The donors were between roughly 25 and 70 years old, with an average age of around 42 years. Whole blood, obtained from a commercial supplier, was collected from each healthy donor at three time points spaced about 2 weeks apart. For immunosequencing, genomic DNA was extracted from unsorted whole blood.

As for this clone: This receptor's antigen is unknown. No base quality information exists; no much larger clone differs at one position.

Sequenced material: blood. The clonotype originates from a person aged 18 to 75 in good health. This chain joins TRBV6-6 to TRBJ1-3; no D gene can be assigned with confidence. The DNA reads TGTGCCAGCAGTTACCAAGGAGCTGGAAACACCATATATTTT. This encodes CASSYQGAGNTIYF.